This record looks at one T cell receptor (beta chain) sequence and its context. Its specificity is not known. This CDR3 contains 13 residues. Germline V CDR1 and CDR2: MNHEY, SVGAGI. V was pared by 0 bases and J by 5 bases, with 7 bases between. The table came from immunoSEQ multiplex PCR; TCRdb's copy has only in-frame clones and leaves some out. The repertoire includes 120,000 to 150,000 clones, 75% to 85% of them detected once, and roughly 4.3% sits in the top ten. The sample comes from a study of T cell responses to AZD1222 COVID-19 vaccine. Study-level results: Increased Spike-specific TCR breadth and depth were observed after two AZD1222 doses. Females outnumbered males among donors, who were mostly white British; clonal diversity was possibly underestimated.

The TCR comes from an adult in good health. The chain links TRBV6-5 to TRBJ1-2; D not resolved. Here the sequenced sample was peripheral blood, taken on day 0 of MenACWY control vaccination. CDR3: CASSYSHSYGYTF. In DNA, the CDR3 is TGTGCCAGCAGTTACTCTCACTCTTATGGCTACACCTTC.